This TCR beta chain was sequenced for a study of blood T cell repertoires in COVID-19. Looking at the study overall: In each case, the material was cDNA or gDNA derived from T cells, B-cell-depleted T cells, or PBMCs.

From germline, CDR1 is SEHNR and CDR2 FQNEAQ (reference sequence). V was pared by 3 bases and J by 5 bases, with 11 bases between. The CDR3 sequence is 14 residues long. In the authors' workflow: Reference gene primer amplification in the assay estimated nucleated cell counts. Assay used: immunoSEQ multiplex PCR; TCRdb lists only in-frame clones, some missing. That table furnishes V, J and clone size, whereas the DNA furnished D and trimming. Of about 310,000 clones listed, around 87% were seen once; the top ten hold 1%. By sample fraction, this clone is large. The sequenced sample consisted of peripheral blood. The chain has TRBV7-9 and TRBJ2-1; D unclear. The sequence derives from a man aged 50 to 59 with active or convalescent COVID-19. The CDR3 loop is CASSFVTPDNEQFF. The CDR3, as DNA: TGTGCCAGCAGCTTTGTCACCCCAGACAATGAGCAGTTCTTC. The entire variable domain, with the rest obtained from reference TRBV7-9 and TRBJ2-1, is as follows: DTGVSQNPRHKITKRGQNVTFRCDPISEHNRLYWYRQTLGQGPEFLTYFQNEAQLEKSRLLSDRFSAERPKGSFSTLEIQRTEQGDSAMYLCASSFVTPDNEQFFGPGTRLTVL.